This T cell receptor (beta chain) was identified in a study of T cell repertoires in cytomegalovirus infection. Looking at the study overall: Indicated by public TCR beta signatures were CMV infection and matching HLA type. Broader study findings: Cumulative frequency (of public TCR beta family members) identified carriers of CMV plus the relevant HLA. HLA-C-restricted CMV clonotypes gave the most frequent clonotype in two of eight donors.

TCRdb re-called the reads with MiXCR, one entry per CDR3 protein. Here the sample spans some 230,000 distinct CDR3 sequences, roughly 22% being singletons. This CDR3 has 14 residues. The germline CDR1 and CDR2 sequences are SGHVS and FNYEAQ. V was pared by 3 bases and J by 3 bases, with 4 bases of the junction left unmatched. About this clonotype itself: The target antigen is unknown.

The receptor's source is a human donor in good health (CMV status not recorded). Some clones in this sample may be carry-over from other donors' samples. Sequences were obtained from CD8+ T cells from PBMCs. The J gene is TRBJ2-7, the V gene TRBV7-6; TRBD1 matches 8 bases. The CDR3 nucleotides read TGTGCCAGCAGCTTCGGCAGGGGGCTCTACGAGCAGTACTTC. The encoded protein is CASSFGRGLYEQYF.